This T cell receptor (beta chain) was identified in a study of Graves' ophthalmopathy and Graves' hyperthyroidism. RNA served as the template for amplifying TCR beta CDR3 regions. HTBI-primed RT-PCR formed the first round, and a multiplex PCR formed the second. Via MiXCR, TCRdb re-called the multiplex PCR reads, giving one row per CDR3 protein. This sample carries 200,000 to 300,000 distinct CDR3 sequences, around 50% of them seen once, and the ten largest clones take about half. Study-wide results and caveats: Detection in blood was also observed for most expanded thyroid clonotypes above 0.001 frequency.

A remark on this clonotype: What it binds is unknown.

Per germline, CDR1 MNHNS and CDR2 SASEGT. The CDR3 consists of 14 residues. V shed 6 bases and J shed 4 bases, with 12 bases lying between them. A diagnosis was made from clinical symptoms together with serum thyroxine, TRAb, thyroid ultrasound and orbital computed tomography. The PBMCs had their origin in about 9.7 ml of fresh peripheral blood. This receptor was identified in an adult man with Graves' ophthalmopathy. The chain couples TRBV6-1 to TRBJ2-2; D is perhaps TRBD1 (6 bases). Sequenced material: peripheral blood. This chain's CDR3 is CASRARGGTGELFF. CDR3 nucleotide sequence: TGTGCCAGCAGGGCCAGGGGCGGCACCGGGGAGCTGTTTTTT.